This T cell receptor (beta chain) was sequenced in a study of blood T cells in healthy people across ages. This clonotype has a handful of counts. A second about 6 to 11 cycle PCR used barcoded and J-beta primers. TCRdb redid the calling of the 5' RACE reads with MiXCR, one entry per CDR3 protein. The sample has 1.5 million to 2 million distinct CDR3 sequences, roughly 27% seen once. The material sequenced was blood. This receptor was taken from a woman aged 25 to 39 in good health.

CDR3 loop: CSARGDSYQPQHF. The CDR3 coding sequence is TGCAGTGCTAGAGGGGACTCGTATCAGCCCCAGCATTTT. The V and J genes are TRBV20-1 and TRBJ1-5, with D maybe TRBD1 (5 bases). Per germline, CDR1 DFQATT and CDR2 SNEGSKA (reference sequence). The ends were cut back, 1 base at V and 5 bases at J, with 9 bases in the middle. This CDR3 is built from 13 residues.